Below, one T cell receptor (beta chain) is given with its context. Its cognate antigen is unknown. This entry is derived from a study of shared clonotypes between healthy human individuals. Study details: CD8 memory received one plate per donor, CD8 naive two, CD4 memory three and CD4 naive three.

The study, taken as a whole, reports: Generation probability values for non-shared clonotypes were lower than those for clonotypes shared by all four donors. Sharing across four donors was highest in naive CD4 (roughly 5%) and lowest in memory CD8 (roughly 0.4%).

This CDR3 is built from 14 residues. Germline V lookup: CDR1 SGHTA, CDR2 FQGNSA. After removal of 5 bases from V and 7 bases from J, the junction contained 5 bases not matched to a gene. Each cell subset's genomic DNA was divided evenly among several immunoSEQ plates. Profiling relied on immunoSEQ multiplex PCR, and the TCRdb table lists in-frame clones only, not all of them. The sample holds about 980,000 clones; less than 85% are singletons and the top ten take over 1.3%. V gene TRBV7-2 combines with J gene TRBJ1-5; 10 nucleotides match TRBD1. Sequences were obtained from memory CD4+ T cells sorted from blood. Subset in this sample: CD45RA-negative fraction. This clonotype originated in a man in his late teens or twenties in good health. DNA of the CDR3: TGTGCCAGCAGCCGACAGGGGGCGCAACAGCCCCAGCATTTT. Translated: CASSRQGAQQPQHF.